The 20 T cell receptor beta chains reported below all come from one sample, sequenced in a study of vaccination and CD4 T cells after COVID-19. Treatment defined: roughly 10-day PBMC culture with coronavirus spike peptide pools or control peptides (ViraFEST assay). Antigen specificity for these receptors is unknown. CD4+ T cells that had been cultured provided DNA sequenced with the Oncomine TCR Beta short-read assay. Using its own MiXCR run on the PCR reads, TCRdb lists one record per CDR3 protein. The repertoire holds some 16,000 distinct CDR3 sequences, with roughly half as singletons. What was sequenced was CD4+ T cells from blood, cultured in vitro. These receptors originate from a human donor who had recovered from COVID-19.

A few counts support this clonotype. This chain connects TRBV7-9 to TRBJ1-4, with D uncertain. Germline CDR1 SEHNR, CDR2 FQNEAQ (reference sequence). Deletions cut 1 base from V and 8 bases from J, with 11 bases between. The CDR3 is 14 residues long. CDR3 amino acids: CASSLGGPIEKLFF. The CDR3 bases are TGTGCCAGCAGCTTAGGTGGGCCCATCGAAAAACTGTTTTTT.

The chain is built from TRBV7-2 and TRBJ2-1; 15 nucleotides match TRBD2. The ends lost 5 bases at V and 8 bases at J; junction bases unmatched: 4. The CDR3 has 15 amino acids. Per germline, CDR1 SGHTA and CDR2 FQGNSA. CDR3 sequence: CASSPGLAGGDEQFF. In DNA, the CDR3 is TGTGCCAGCAGCCCCGGACTAGCGGGAGGGGATGAGCAGTTCTTC.

This clonotype has only a few counts. DNA of the CDR3: TGTGCCAGCAGCCCTCGTGCTGGATCGAACACTGAAGCTTTCTTT. It is translated as CASSPRAGSNTEAFF. The chain has TRBV7-8 and TRBJ1-1, with unresolved D. The CDR3 consists of 15 residues. CDR1 and CDR2 from the germline V gene are SGHVS and FQNEAQ. Trimming removed 5 bases at V and 1 base at J, with 14 bases between. Based on the CDR3 plus reference TRBV7-8 and TRBJ1-1, the full variable domain is GAGVSQSPRYKVAKRGQDVALRCDPISGHVSLFWYQQALGQGPEFLTYFQNEAQLDKSGLPSDRFFAERPEGSVSTLKIQRTQQEDSAVYLCASSPRAGSNTEAFFGQGTRLTVV.

V and J are TRBV6-5 and TRBJ2-7, with 8 bases aligning to TRBD1. Germline trimming cut 2 bases from V and 5 bases from J; bases unmatched to any gene: 8. The germline V gene has CDR1 MNHEY and CDR2 SVGAGI. CDR3 length: 15 residues. The CDR3 DNA reads as TGTGCCAGCAGTTACCGCCTGGACAGGGCGAACGAGCAGTACTTC. Amino acids: CASSYRLDRANEQYF.

Here the CDR3 reads CAWRRDRENSPLHF. The DNA for the CDR3 is TGTGCCTGGAGGCGGGACAGGGAAAACTCACCCCTCCACTTT. The rearrangement links TRBV30 to TRBJ1-6, with 9 bases aligning to TRBD1. Germline V gene lookup returns CDR1 GTSNPN and CDR2 SVGIG (reference sequence). Unmatched junction bases numbered 7, after V lost 3 bases and J lost 10 bases. The CDR3 extends over 14 amino acids. Combining the CDR3 with reference TRBV30 and TRBJ1-6 gives the whole variable domain SQTIHQWPATLVQPVGSPLSLECTVEGTSNPNLYWYRQAAGRGLQLLFYSVGIGQISSEVPQNLSASRPQDRQFILSSKKLLLSDSGFYLCAWRRDRENSPLHFGNGTRLTVT.

This clonotype was found a few times. V usage is TRBV4-1 and J usage is TRBJ1-1, with D unclear. V was shortened by 1 base and J by 0 bases, with 12 bases between the two germline ends. This CDR3 has 16 amino acids. Germline V gives CDR1 MGHRA, CDR2 YSYEKL. DNA for the CDR3: TGCGCCAGCAGCCAAGTTAGGCTTGGGATGAACACTGAAGCTTTCTTT. Its protein is CASSQVRLGMNTEAFF.

This chain's CDR3 is CAISHSPGTGTNTEAFF. The CDR3 bases are TGTGCCATCAGTCACAGTCCCGGGACAGGGACGAACACTGAAGCTTTCTTT. This chain links TRBV10-3 with TRBJ1-1, with 9 nucleotides matching TRBD1. Trimming removed 5 bases from V and 1 base from J; junction bases left unmatched: 11. This CDR3 is built from 17 residues. Germline CDR1 is ENHRY and CDR2 is SYGVKD.

The rearrangement joins TRBV15 to TRBJ2-1, with D perhaps TRBD2 (6 bases). V was trimmed by 3 bases and J by 0 bases, leaving 12 bases between them. Per germline, CDR1 LNHNV and CDR2 YYDKDF (reference sequence). The CDR3 spans 16 residues. CDR3 region: CATSSLEGSSYNEQFF. DNA of the CDR3: TGTGCCACCAGCAGCCTGGAGGGGAGCTCCTACAATGAGCAGTTCTTC.

The chain is built from TRBV10-3 and TRBJ1-5; D gene unclear. Trimming removed 10 bases from V and 4 bases from J, with 17 bases in between. The germline CDR1 and CDR2 sequences are ENHRY and SYGVKD. The CDR3 extends over 14 amino acids. CDR3 sequence: CASSSLGDNQPQHF. CDR3 in DNA: TGTGCCAGCTCTTCCCTGGGAGATAATCAGCCCCAGCATTTT.

V and J are TRBV19 and TRBJ1-5; D remains ambiguous. The V gene's germline CDR1 is LNHDA and CDR2 SQIVND (reference sequence). The V end was cut by 5 bases, the J end by 2 bases, with 10 bases between. CDR3 size: 14 residues. This CDR3 is CASSPPSRNQPQHF. In DNA form, the CDR3 reads TGTGCCAGTAGTCCCCCATCTCGCAATCAGCCCCAGCATTTT.

This sequence joins TRBV6-1 and TRBJ2-7, with 8 bases aligning to TRBD1. The CDR3 is made up of 11 amino acids. The V gene end was trimmed by 5 bases and the J gene end by 11 bases; junction bases not matched to a gene: 5. Germline V gene lookup returns CDR1 MNHNS and CDR2 SASEGT. The CDR3, as DNA: TGTGCCAGCAGTACCGGACAGGGCGAGTACTTC. This gives the protein CASSTGQGEYF.

The chain is built from TRBV7-9 and TRBJ2-7; D uncertain. V lost 1 base and J lost 6, with 10 bases in between. This CDR3 has 13 amino acids. Germline-derived CDR1 and CDR2 are SEHNR and FQNEAQ (reference sequence). The chain's CDR3 is CASSLGIALEQYF. The CDR3 coding sequence is TGTGCCAGCAGCTTAGGAATTGCCCTCGAGCAGTACTTC.

Relative to its sample, this clonotype is large. The chain has TRBV7-3 and TRBJ2-2; the match to TRBD1 covers 7 bases. The CDR3 has 16 residues. CDR1 and CDR2 (germline): SGHTA, FQGTGA. Trimming took 1 base from V and 0 from J; bases not matched to a gene: 2. As DNA, the CDR3 is TGTGCCAGCAGCTTAAAGGGGGCTGCGAACACCGGGGAGCTGTTTTTT. Translation gives CASSLKGAANTGELFF.

The chain carries TRBV20-1 and TRBJ1-2; TRBD1 is a possible D gene (6 bases). V was pared by 4 bases and J by 8 bases, with 20 bases between. CDR3 length: 14 residues. CDR1 is DFQATT and CDR2 is SNEGSKA in the germline V gene (reference sequence). CDR3 bases: TGCAGTGCTATAGCGAGGATAGGGGGGCTAGGCTACACCTTC. Translation gives CSAIARIGGLGYTF.

This chain joins TRBV7-2 and TRBJ2-1; the D gene could be TRBD1 or TRBD2 (5 bases each). CDR1 is SGHTA, CDR2 FQGNSA, per germline. V was trimmed by 5 bases and J by 7 bases, leaving 18 bases between them. The CDR3 runs 15 residues. The DNA of the CDR3 is TGTGCCAGCAGCCCGACGGTGGGACCTAGGAATGAGCAGTTCTTC. This gives the protein CASSPTVGPRNEQFF.

The sample holds a few counts of this clonotype. The V and J genes are TRBV20-1 and TRBJ1-1; possibly TRBD1 for D (6 bases). From germline, CDR1 is DFQATT and CDR2 SNEGSKA (reference sequence). Trimming pared 8 bases from V and 6 bases from J, leaving 16 bases between. The CDR3 contains 12 residues. The CDR3 region has the DNA TGCAGTCCCAGTGGGAGGGGGGCTGAAGCTTTCTTT. It specifies CSPSGRGAEAFF.

Comments on this clonotype: A much bigger clone sits one base away, suggesting this may be a read error. The rearrangement links TRBV20-1 to TRBJ1-2; possibly TRBD1 for D (6 bases). Germline lookup yields CDR1 DFQATT and CDR2 SNEGSKA (reference sequence). The length of the CDR3 is 18 residues. The CDR3 region is CRASSHHGGQALGYGYTF. The CDR3 DNA reads as TGCAGGGCTAGCTCACATCACGGGGGGCAGGCACTGGGCTATGGCTACACCTTC.

V is TRBV25-1 and J is TRBJ1-1; TRBD1 aligns across 10 bases. Looked up from germline, CDR1 is MGHDK and CDR2 is SYGVNS. CDR3 size: 17 residues. The V segment lost 3 bases and the J segment 3 bases; nucleotides outside the gene matches: 10. CDR3 in DNA: TGTGCCAGCAGTGAGCGGGACAGGGGTTTAACGGACACTGAAGCTTTCTTT. Amino acid sequence: CASSERDRGLTDTEAFF.

V gene TRBV4-1 combines with J gene TRBJ1-2; D remains unclear. The CDR3 consists of 13 residues. Trimming stripped 0 bases from V and 3 bases from J, with 5 bases between. Germline values: CDR1 MGHRA, CDR2 YSYEKL. The CDR3 DNA follows: TGCGCCAGCAGCCAAGATGAGGACTATGGCTACACCTTC. Translating gives CASSQDEDYGYTF.

J is TRBJ2-1 and V is TRBV29-1; no definite D call. Germline V gene sequence: CDR1 SQVTM, CDR2 ANQGSEA. V lost 4 bases to trimming and J lost 5 bases, with 9 bases between them. The CDR3 runs 12 residues. In DNA, the CDR3 is TGCAGCGTTGCCAGCGTCCACAATGAGCAGTTCTTC. This translates into CSVASVHNEQFF.